The clone carrying this T cell receptor beta chain was seen just once. What it binds is not known. It was with 60 Vbeta and 13 Jbeta primers that the PCR ran. Libraries were prepared by immunoSEQ multiplex PCR; TCRdb keeps only in-frame clonotypes and omits some of them. Of around 190,000 clones listed, roughly 80% are singletons. This record comes from a study of cytomegalovirus exposure and HLA in healthy donors. Study findings and constraints: Specific recognition of CMV antigens was confirmed in vitro for a few chains (all CMV-associated). Researchers reported in a later analysis that a missense DCLRE1C variant was tied to TCR beta V- and J-gene trimming. Among the most significant clusters, several appeared linked to common viral pathogens in a later analysis.

The TCR originated in a woman aged 18 to 35 in good health and CMV-seronegative. Material: PBMCs.

The CDR3 is CASSLVLAGENEQFF. CDR3 DNA: TGTGCCAGCAGCTTGGTTCTAGCGGGAGAAAATGAGCAGTTCTTC. The gene calls are TRBV5-4 and TRBJ2-1; 10 bases are shared with TRBD2. This CDR3 comprises 15 residues. The junction had 4 bases not matched to a gene; V was cut back by 0 bases and J by 7 bases. Germline values: CDR1 SGHNT, CDR2 YYREEE (reference sequence).